Listed below are T cell receptor beta chains from one sample, sequenced in a study of beta chain features in type 1 diabetes. Clones were read by immunoSEQ multiplex PCR, and TCRdb kept only the in-frame ones, dropping some. The sample lists hundreds of thousands of clones, over 12% seen once, with approximately 0.042% in the top ten. Sequencing was performed on naive CD4+ T cells from blood. These receptors originate from a man between 18 and 35 years old with type 1 diabetes. Both conserved end residues are part of each CDR3. A D gene is named only where the DNA matches it firmly. A row's size may be missing; if present it is once, few, many or a size class.

abundance: .
d_gene: TRBD2
v_gene: TRBV9
j_gene: TRBJ2-5
CDR3aa: CASSVDLAGGRETQYF
CDR3nt: TGTGCCAGCAGCGTAGATCTAGCGGGGGGGCGTGAGACCCAGTACTTC

abundance: many
d_gene: .
v_gene: TRBV7-9
j_gene: TRBJ1-1
CDR3aa: CASTVDTEAFF
CDR3nt: TGTGCCAGCACCGTCGACACTGAAGCTTTCTTT

abundance: .
d_gene: .
v_gene: TRBV7-2
j_gene: TRBJ2-2
CDR3aa: CASSLREMAGELFF
CDR3nt: TGTGCCAGCAGCTTACGGGAGATGGCCGGGGAGCTGTTTTTT

abundance: .
d_gene: TRBD1
v_gene: TRBV20-1
j_gene: TRBJ1-2
CDR3aa: CSQDRRDGYTF
CDR3nt: TGCAGTCAGGACAGGCGGGATGGCTACACCTTC

abundance: many
d_gene: .
v_gene: TRBV7-2
j_gene: TRBJ2-5
CDR3aa: CASSPQETQYF
CDR3nt: TGTGCCAGCAGCCCCCAAGAGACCCAGTACTTC

abundance: .
d_gene: TRBD1
v_gene: TRBV5-6
j_gene: TRBJ2-7
CDR3aa: CASTRTGSSYEQYF
CDR3nt: TGTGCCAGCACCCGGACAGGGAGCTCCTACGAGCAGTACTTC

abundance: .
d_gene: .
v_gene: TRBV4-2
j_gene: TRBJ1-1
CDR3aa: CASSQDWAWVNTEAFF
CDR3nt: TGTGCCAGCAGCCAAGACTGGGCGTGGGTGAACACTGAAGCTTTCTTT

abundance: .
d_gene: TRBD1
v_gene: TRBV5-1
j_gene: TRBJ2-3
CDR3aa: CASSPGTGGFTDTQYF
CDR3nt: TGCGCCAGCAGCCCAGGGACAGGGGGATTCACAGATACGCAGTATTTT

abundance: .
d_gene: .
v_gene: TRBV30
j_gene: TRBJ2-7
CDR3aa: CAWSVSYEQYF
CDR3nt: TGTGCCTGGAGTGTAAGTTACGAGCAGTACTTC

abundance: .
d_gene: TRBD2
v_gene: TRBV9
j_gene: TRBJ2-3
CDR3aa: CASSLTSGSTDTQYF
CDR3nt: TGTGCCAGCAGCTTAACTAGCGGAAGCACAGATACGCAGTATTTT

abundance: .
d_gene: .
v_gene: TRBV6-1
j_gene: TRBJ2-7
CDR3aa: CASEGFEVTDEQYF
CDR3nt: TGTGCCAGCGAGGGGTTCGAGGTTACGGACGAGCAGTACTTC

abundance: .
d_gene: .
v_gene: TRBV2
j_gene: TRBJ2-1
CDR3aa: CASSGGQRSVNEQFF
CDR3nt: TGTGCCAGCAGTGGTGGGCAAAGGTCGGTCAATGAGCAGTTCTTC

abundance: few
d_gene: .
v_gene: TRBV7-9
j_gene: TRBJ1-5
CDR3aa: CASSLGYLEGQPQHF
CDR3nt: TGTGCCAGCAGCTTAGGCTACCTTGAGGGTCAGCCCCAGCATTTT

abundance: .
d_gene: TRBD2
v_gene: TRBV11-2
j_gene: TRBJ2-5
CDR3aa: CASNPSGGATETQYF
CDR3nt: TGTGCCAGCAACCCCAGCGGGGGGGCGACAGAGACCCAGTACTTC

abundance: many
d_gene: TRBD1
v_gene: TRBV10-3
j_gene: TRBJ1-6
CDR3aa: CAIRGQGDNSPLHF
CDR3nt: TGTGCCATCAGGGGACAGGGCGACAATTCACCCCTCCACTTT

abundance: few
d_gene: TRBD1
v_gene: TRBV5-1
j_gene: TRBJ2-7
CDR3aa: CASSLEGLSRQGVEQYF
CDR3nt: TGCGCCAGCAGCTTGGAGGGGCTGTCGCGACAGGGGGTCGAGCAGTACTTC

abundance: few
d_gene: .
v_gene: TRBV11-2
j_gene: TRBJ1-2
CDR3aa: CASSLAGPRAYTF
CDR3nt: TGTGCCAGCAGCTTAGCTGGGCCCAGGGCTTACACCTTC

abundance: few
d_gene: .
v_gene: TRBV6-1
j_gene: TRBJ1-4
CDR3aa: CASSDPGATNEKLFF
CDR3nt: TGTGCCAGCAGTGACCCGGGGGCCACTAATGAAAAACTGTTTTTT

abundance: few
d_gene: .
v_gene: TRBV30
j_gene: TRBJ1-5
CDR3aa: CAWSTSGNQPQHF
CDR3nt: TGTGCCTGGTCTACTTCTGGTAATCAGCCCCAGCATTTT

abundance: .
d_gene: TRBD1
v_gene: TRBV28
j_gene: TRBJ2-5
CDR3aa: CASRRSDRARETQYF
CDR3nt: TGTGCCAGCAGACGATCGGACAGGGCGAGGGAGACCCAGTACTTC

abundance: .
d_gene: .
v_gene: TRBV19
j_gene: TRBJ2-1
CDR3aa: CASSVEGNEQFF
CDR3nt: TGTGCCAGTAGTGTGGAGGGTAATGAGCAGTTCTTC

abundance: .
d_gene: TRBD1
v_gene: TRBV18
j_gene: TRBJ2-7
CDR3aa: CASSGQGDEYEQYF
CDR3nt: TGTGCCAGCTCCGGACAGGGCGATGAATACGAGCAGTACTTC

abundance: .
d_gene: .
v_gene: TRBV9
j_gene: TRBJ2-7
CDR3aa: CASSVTVGQGPYEQYF
CDR3nt: TGTGCCAGCAGCGTGACGGTAGGCCAGGGACCTTACGAGCAGTACTTC

abundance: .
d_gene: .
v_gene: TRBV28
j_gene: TRBJ1-2
CDR3aa: CASSSRDYGYTF
CDR3nt: TGTGCCAGCAGTTCTCGGGACTATGGCTACACCTTC

abundance: few
d_gene: .
v_gene: TRBV21-1
j_gene: TRBJ2-4
CDR3aa: CASSVHNIQYF
CDR3nt: TGTGCCAGCAGCGTACATAACATTCAGTACTTC

abundance: .
d_gene: .
v_gene: TRBV18
j_gene: TRBJ2-5
CDR3aa: CASSPASQETQYF
CDR3nt: TGTGCCAGCTCACCAGCGAGCCAAGAGACCCAGTACTTC

abundance: .
d_gene: TRBD2
v_gene: TRBV5-6
j_gene: TRBJ2-2
CDR3aa: CASSFTSGRTGELFF
CDR3nt: TGTGCCAGCAGCTTCACTAGCGGGAGGACCGGGGAGCTGTTTTTT

abundance: .
d_gene: .
v_gene: TRBV28
j_gene: TRBJ2-7
CDR3aa: CASSWVYEQYF
CDR3nt: TGTGCCAGCAGTTGGGTCTACGAGCAGTACTTC

abundance: few
d_gene: TRBD2
v_gene: TRBV9
j_gene: TRBJ2-5
CDR3aa: CASSAGRGAETQYF
CDR3nt: TGTGCCAGCAGCGCCGGGAGGGGGGCAGAGACCCAGTACTTC

abundance: .
d_gene: .
v_gene: TRBV5-6
j_gene: TRBJ1-1
CDR3aa: CASSLADPGTTEAFF
CDR3nt: TGTGCCAGCAGCCTAGCGGATCCAGGGACAACTGAAGCTTTCTTT

abundance: .
d_gene: .
v_gene: TRBV28
j_gene: TRBJ2-7
CDR3aa: CASSLVGGRYEQYF
CDR3nt: TGTGCCAGCAGTTTAGTCGGGGGCCGATACGAGCAGTACTTC

abundance: .
d_gene: TRBD2
v_gene: TRBV5-1
j_gene: TRBJ2-7
CDR3aa: CASSLATTSGYYEQYF
CDR3nt: TGCGCCAGCAGCTTGGCCACGACTAGCGGGTACTACGAGCAGTACTTC

abundance: few
d_gene: .
v_gene: TRBV6-5
j_gene: TRBJ1-3
CDR3aa: CASSYRRSGNTIYF
CDR3nt: TGTGCCAGCAGTTACAGAAGGTCTGGAAACACCATATATTTT

abundance: .
d_gene: .
v_gene: TRBV5-1
j_gene: TRBJ2-7
CDR3aa: CASSLSPGHEAYEQYF
CDR3nt: TGCGCCAGCAGCTTGTCCCCGGGACATGAGGCCTACGAGCAGTACTTC

abundance: few
d_gene: TRBD1
v_gene: TRBV13
j_gene: TRBJ2-7
CDR3aa: CASSRGQGIPTYEQYF
CDR3nt: TGTGCCAGCAGCAGGGGACAGGGGATACCAACCTACGAGCAGTACTTC

abundance: few
d_gene: TRBD1
v_gene: TRBV5-1
j_gene: TRBJ2-6
CDR3aa: CASREGGAGANVLTF
CDR3nt: TGCGCCAGCAGAGAAGGGGGCGCTGGGGCCAACGTCCTGACTTTC

abundance: .
d_gene: .
v_gene: TRBV9
j_gene: TRBJ2-2
CDR3aa: CASSVGFEVGELFF
CDR3nt: TGTGCCAGCAGCGTAGGCTTTGAGGTCGGGGAGCTGTTTTTT

abundance: .
d_gene: .
v_gene: TRBV18
j_gene: TRBJ2-5
CDR3aa: CASSPGSPQETQYF
CDR3nt: TGTGCCAGCTCACCAGGCAGCCCCCAAGAGACCCAGTACTTC

abundance: .
d_gene: .
v_gene: TRBV2
j_gene: TRBJ2-3
CDR3aa: CASGLLLRTDTQYF
CDR3nt: TGTGCCAGCGGTCTTCTTTTACGCACAGATACGCAGTATTTT

abundance: .
d_gene: .
v_gene: TRBV2
j_gene: TRBJ2-3
CDR3aa: CASSEAERPGTDTQYF
CDR3nt: TGTGCCAGCAGTGAAGCGGAGCGACCGGGCACAGATACGCAGTATTTT

abundance: few
d_gene: .
v_gene: TRBV7-2
j_gene: TRBJ2-2
CDR3aa: CASSLHAGELFF
CDR3nt: TGTGCCAGCAGCCTACATGCCGGGGAGCTGTTTTTT

abundance: few
d_gene: .
v_gene: TRBV5-4
j_gene: TRBJ1-6
CDR3aa: CASSTGRGGRDNSPLHF
CDR3nt: TGCGCCAGCAGCACTGGACGCGGGGGGCGGGATAATTCACCCCTCCACTTT

abundance: .
d_gene: .
v_gene: TRBV30
j_gene: TRBJ1-1
CDR3aa: CAPGRRATDTEAFF
CDR3nt: TGTGCCCCCGGGCGGAGAGCGACGGACACTGAAGCTTTCTTT

abundance: .
d_gene: .
v_gene: TRBV18
j_gene: TRBJ1-2
CDR3aa: CASSPDRRDGYTF
CDR3nt: TGTGCCAGCTCGCCCGACAGGAGGGATGGCTACACCTTC

abundance: .
d_gene: .
v_gene: TRBV9
j_gene: TRBJ2-1
CDR3aa: CAANTGIDYNEQFF
CDR3nt: TGTGCCGCCAACACGGGAATAGATTACAATGAGCAGTTCTTC

abundance: few
d_gene: TRBD1
v_gene: TRBV6-5
j_gene: TRBJ1-4
CDR3aa: CASSYGTGGVDEKLFF
CDR3nt: TGTGCCAGCAGTTACGGGACAGGGGGCGTCGATGAAAAACTGTTTTTT

abundance: few
d_gene: TRBD1
v_gene: TRBV5-1
j_gene: TRBJ2-5
CDR3aa: CASSHPGQGQETQYF
CDR3nt: TGCGCCAGCAGCCATCCGGGACAGGGGCAAGAGACCCAGTACTTC

abundance: .
d_gene: TRBD1
v_gene: TRBV30
j_gene: TRBJ1-5
CDR3aa: CAWSPDRAQPQHF
CDR3nt: TGTGCCTGGAGTCCCGACAGGGCGCAGCCCCAGCATTTT

abundance: few
d_gene: .
v_gene: TRBV2
j_gene: TRBJ1-4
CDR3aa: CASTQRGGGGEKLFF
CDR3nt: TGTGCCAGCACCCAGCGAGGAGGGGGAGGTGAAAAACTGTTTTTT

abundance: .
d_gene: .
v_gene: TRBV18
j_gene: TRBJ2-3
CDR3aa: CASSPTPGQVTDTQYF
CDR3nt: TGTGCCAGCTCACCAACCCCGGGACAAGTCACAGATACGCAGTATTTT

abundance: .
d_gene: .
v_gene: TRBV6-5
j_gene: TRBJ1-1
CDR3aa: CASSYSTAMNTEAFF
CDR3nt: TGTGCCAGCAGTTACTCGACAGCAATGAACACTGAAGCTTTCTTT

abundance: .
d_gene: TRBD2
v_gene: TRBV5-4
j_gene: TRBJ2-1
CDR3aa: CASTIGASGRGEQFF
CDR3nt: TGTGCCAGCACCATCGGGGCTAGCGGGAGGGGTGAGCAGTTCTTC

abundance: .
d_gene: .
v_gene: TRBV14
j_gene: TRBJ1-4
CDR3aa: CASSQEGAGEKLFF
CDR3nt: TGTGCCAGCAGCCAAGAGGGCGCCGGTGAAAAACTGTTTTTT

abundance: few
d_gene: .
v_gene: TRBV2
j_gene: TRBJ1-2
CDR3aa: CASSSGVQGYYGYTF
CDR3nt: TGTGCCAGCAGTTCCGGGGTACAGGGCTACTATGGCTACACCTTC